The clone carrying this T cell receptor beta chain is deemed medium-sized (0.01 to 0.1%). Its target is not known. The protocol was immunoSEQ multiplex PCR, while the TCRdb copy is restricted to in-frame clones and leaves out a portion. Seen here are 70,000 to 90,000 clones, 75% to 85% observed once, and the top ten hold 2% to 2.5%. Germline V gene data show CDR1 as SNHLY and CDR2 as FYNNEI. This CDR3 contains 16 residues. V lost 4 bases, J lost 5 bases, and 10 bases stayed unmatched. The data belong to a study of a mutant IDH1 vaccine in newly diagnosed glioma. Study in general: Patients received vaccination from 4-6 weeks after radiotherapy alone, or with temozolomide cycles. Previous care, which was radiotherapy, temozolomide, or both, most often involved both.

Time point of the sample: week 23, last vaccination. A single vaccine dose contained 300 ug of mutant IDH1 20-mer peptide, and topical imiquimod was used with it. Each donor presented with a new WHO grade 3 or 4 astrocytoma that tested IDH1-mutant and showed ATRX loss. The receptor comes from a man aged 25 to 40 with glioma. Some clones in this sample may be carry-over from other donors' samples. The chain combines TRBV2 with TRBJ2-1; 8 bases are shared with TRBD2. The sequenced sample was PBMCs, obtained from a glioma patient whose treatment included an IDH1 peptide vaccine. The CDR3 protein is CASSVVRVAGHNEQFF. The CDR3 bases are TGTGCCAGCAGTGTGGTTCGAGTAGCGGGACACAATGAGCAGTTCTTC.